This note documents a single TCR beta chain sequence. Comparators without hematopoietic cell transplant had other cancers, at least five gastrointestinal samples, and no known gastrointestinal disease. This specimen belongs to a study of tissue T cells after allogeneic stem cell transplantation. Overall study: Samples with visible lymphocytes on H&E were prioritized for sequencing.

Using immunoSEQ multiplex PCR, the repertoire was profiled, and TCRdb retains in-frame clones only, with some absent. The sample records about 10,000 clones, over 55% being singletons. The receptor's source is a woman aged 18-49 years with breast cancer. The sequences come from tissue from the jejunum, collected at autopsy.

The CDR3 DNA reads TGTGCCAGCAGCTTCTGGGGCGGGCAAGAGACCCAGTACTTC. Protein: CASSFWGGQETQYF. The rearrangement uses TRBV13 and TRBJ2-5; the D call may be TRBD1 or TRBD2 (5 bases each). V lost 3 bases to trimming and J lost 2 bases, with 10 bases between them. The germline gives CDR1 PRHDT, CDR2 FYEKMQ (reference sequence). CDR3 length: 14 residues.